A selection of T cell receptor beta chains follows, all from one sample in a study of blood T cell repertoires in COVID-19. The data were produced by immunoSEQ multiplex PCR, yet TCRdb's version contains in-frame clones alone and is incomplete. The table includes 160,000 or so clones, roughly 82% detected once. Material: peripheral blood. The receptors come from a woman between 45 and 60 years old with acute or convalescent COVID-19. The CDR3 runs from the conserved cysteine through the conserved F or W. Fields, in order: clone size, J gene, V gene, D gene, CDR3 DNA, CDR3 protein. The D gene is left open where the match is weak. Size is stated for part of the rows, as once, few or many counts, or as a class when the clone is expanded.

size: .; J: TRBJ2-7; V: TRBV21-1; D: .; DNA: TGTGCCAGCAGTCTAAGAAGGACTAGCGAACTCTCTGCCTACGAGCAGTACTTC; CDR3: CASSLRRTSELSAYEQYF
size: .; J: TRBJ2-7; V: TRBV10-3; D: TRBD2; DNA: TGTGCCATCACCCGGGGAGGGCACTACGAGCAGTACTTC; CDR3: CAITRGGHYEQYF
size: .; J: TRBJ1-6; V: TRBV11-2; D: .; DNA: TGTGCCAGCAGCGAAGGGGTAGGCTCACCCCTCCACTTT; CDR3: CASSEGVGSPLHF
size: .; J: TRBJ1-5; V: TRBV11-2; D: TRBD1; DNA: TGTGCCAGCAGCGGGGGAGGACAGGACAATCAGCCCCAGCATTTT; CDR3: CASSGGGQDNQPQHF
size: .; J: TRBJ2-2; V: TRBV29-1; D: .; DNA: TGCAGCGTTGCGGGCACCGGGGAGCTGTTTTTT; CDR3: CSVAGTGELFF
size: once; J: TRBJ1-1; V: TRBV7-8; D: .; DNA: TGTGCCAGCAGCCCCGGGACACTGAACACTGAAGCTTTCTTT; CDR3: CASSPGTLNTEAFF
size: .; J: TRBJ2-7; V: TRBV5-6; D: .; DNA: TGTGCCAGCAGCCGCCGGGACTCCGAGCAGTACTTC; CDR3: CASSRRDSEQYF
size: .; J: TRBJ1-5; V: TRBV6-2/TRBV6-3; D: .; DNA: TGTGCCAGCAGTAGACCGAGCGACCAGCCCCAGCATTTT; CDR3: CASSRPSDQPQHF
size: .; J: TRBJ2-1; V: TRBV27; D: TRBD2; DNA: TGTGCCAGCAGTTCCCAGCGGGACCCCTACAATGAGCAGTTCTTC; CDR3: CASSSQRDPYNEQFF
size: .; J: TRBJ2-3; V: TRBV7-3; D: TRBD1; DNA: TGTGCCAGCAGCCTCGGACAGGGAACAGATACGCAGTATTTT; CDR3: CASSLGQGTDTQYF
size: .; J: TRBJ1-1; V: TRBV5-4; D: TRBD1; DNA: TGTGCCAGCAGCCTCCGGGACAGTGACGCTTTCTTT; CDR3: CASSLRDSDAFF
size: .; J: TRBJ2-1; V: TRBV28; D: .; DNA: TGTGCCAGCAGTGTACTAGGTGAGCAGTTCTTC; CDR3: CASSVLGEQFF
size: .; J: TRBJ1-1; V: TRBV7-2; D: TRBD1; DNA: TGTGCCAGCAGCTCGCAAGGTCCGGGACAGGGTTTCACTGAAGCTTTCTTT; CDR3: CASSSQGPGQGFTEAFF
size: once; J: TRBJ2-4; V: TRBV28; D: TRBD2; DNA: TGTGCCGGAGCGGGGGATGGCATTCAGTACTTC; CDR3: CAGAGDGIQYF
size: .; J: TRBJ1-3; V: TRBV30; D: .; DNA: TGTGCCTGGACTCGCCGGACACCTGGAAACACCATATATTTT; CDR3: CAWTRRTPGNTIYF
size: once; J: TRBJ1-2; V: TRBV6-2/TRBV6-3; D: TRBD1; DNA: TGTGCCAGCAGTCCCCCGGGCGGACAGGGCAGGGATGGCTACACCTTC; CDR3: CASSPPGGQGRDGYTF
size: .; J: TRBJ2-3; V: TRBV9; D: .; DNA: TGTGCCAGCAGCCCTCGGTTGGAGGGTGCGCAGTATTTT; CDR3: CASSPRLEGAQYF
size: .; J: TRBJ2-7; V: TRBV7-2; D: TRBD1; DNA: TGTGCCAGCAGCCCCCGGACAGGATCGCCCTACGAGCAGTACTTC; CDR3: CASSPRTGSPYEQYF
size: few; J: TRBJ1-1; V: TRBV12-5; D: .; DNA: TGTGCTAGTGGTTTGGTATCAGGGCATAGAGCTTTCTTT; CDR3: CASGLVSGHRAFF
size: .; J: TRBJ2-3; V: TRBV28; D: .; DNA: TGTGCCAGCAGTTTAGGCAGCACAGATACGCAGTATTTT; CDR3: CASSLGSTDTQYF
size: .; J: TRBJ2-4; V: TRBV5-8; D: TRBD2; DNA: TGTGCCAGCAGCCAGACTAGCGGACTGGGGAACATTCAGTACTTC; CDR3: CASSQTSGLGNIQYF
size: .; J: TRBJ2-7; V: TRBV5-4; D: TRBD2; DNA: TGTGCCAGCAGCTTGGCGGGACTAGGCCCATGGGAGCAGTACTTC; CDR3: CASSLAGLGPWEQYF